This passage covers 3 T cell receptor beta chains from one sample sequenced in a study of T cells after yellow fever vaccination (dated by TCRdb to between 2018 and 2021). This specimen's treatment or condition label, interpreted: live attenuated yellow fever vaccine strain. Library preparation was by 5' RACE. The sequencing machine was an Illumina HiSeq 2500. TCRdb ran its own pipeline on the public reads, namely fastp trimming at Q25 and MiXCR clone calling, and kept in-frame beta chains. All rows with the same CDR3 protein become a single entry with the most common DNA and genes. The sample data list under 700,000 distinct CDR3 sequences, and about 17% of these were observed just once. 15% to 20% of the sample is taken by the ten largest. This sample comprised PBMCs, obtained about 5 days after the first yellow fever vaccination. All receptors derive from a man aged 18 to 30 who received the YFV17D yellow fever vaccine.

The V and J genes are TRBV6-1 and TRBJ1-6; D gene uncertain. Germline assignment: CDR1 MNHNS and CDR2 SASEGT. The CDR3 sequence is 10 residues long. The ends were cut back, 6 bases at V and 13 bases at J, with 7 bases in the middle. The CDR3, as DNA: TGTGCCAGCAGCGTCCCGCCCCTCCACTTT. Translation gives CASSVPPLHF.

This clonotype was recorded a few times. This chain connects TRBV6-5 to TRBJ2-5; D is possibly TRBD1 (6 bases). In germline, CDR1 is MNHEY, CDR2 SVGAGI. CDR3 length: 15 amino acids. Between the trimmed V and J ends, which lost 6 bases and 3 bases, there was a span of 17 bases. Here the CDR3 reads CASSYRLQGKETQYF. Written as DNA, the CDR3 is TGTGCCAGCAGCTACCGTCTGCAGGGGAAAGAGACCCAGTACTTC.

The chain links TRBV6-2 or TRBV6-3 to TRBJ2-1; D tentatively fits TRBD1 or TRBD2 (5 bases each). The germline V gene encodes CDR1 MNHEY and CDR2 SVGEGT. The CDR3 has 13 amino acids. V was pared by 2 bases and J by 9 bases, with 11 bases between. The CDR3 here is CASSYRAGTEQFF. The CDR3 bases are TGTGCCAGCAGTTACCGCGCCGGGACTGAGCAGTTCTTC.